This T cell receptor gamma chain was observed in a study of gamma delta lymphoproliferative disorders and STAT genes. The wider study: Gamma-chain libraries were built from at least 50 ng of genomic DNA with the LymphoTrack Dx TCRG Assay. Delta-chain libraries followed the EuroClonality-NGS standard operating procedure. Points from the study as a whole: Gamma repertoires grouped patients separately from controls; delta repertoires showed no separation.

This clone was recorded at least ten times. Its target is unknown. TCRdb re-called the multiplex PCR reads through CATT. The sample contains a few thousand gamma-chain clones, about 7.7% of which appear only once. PBMCs from patients and controls supplied the genomic DNA for sequencing. The sequence derives from a human donor in good health. Sequenced: blood.

The CDR3 region is CATWDRPLGYKKLF. Written as DNA, the CDR3 is TGTGCCACCTGGGACAGGCCCTTAGGGTATAAGAAACTCTTT. The chain has TRGV3 and TRGJ1 or TRGJ2. The J gene is absent in TCRdb and was assigned here via DNA matching to germline. Trimming removed 0 bases from V and 7 bases from J; junction bases left unmatched: 9. CDR3 size: 14 residues. The germline V gene encodes CDR1 VTNTFY and CDR2 YDVSTARD (reference sequence).